Given below is one T cell receptor (beta chain) in context. Its specific antigen is unknown. Within one base of it there is no much larger clone, and no base qualities were kept. Reading the germline V gene gives CDR1 MDHEN and CDR2 SYDVKM. V ends up 7 bases short and J 0 bases short, with an unmatched junction base count of 9. The CDR3 spans 16 residues, from the cysteine through the phenylalanine. Only the CDR3 portion is preserved as DNA: 48 bases, with reading frame beginning at the first base. TCRbeta CDR3 regions were amplified from genomic DNA using the immunoSEQ Assay, a bias-controlled multiplex PCR. The authors' pipeline ran thus. The number of nucleated cells in each sample was estimated from the amplification of reference gene primers within the assay. To quantify the absolute abundance of each unique TCRbeta CDR3 rearrangement, sequence reads were collapsed and filtered. Productive Simpson clonality was computed per sample as the square root of Simpson's diversity index over productive rearrangements. TCRdb obtained this table from immuneACCESS and retained in-frame rearrangements with V and J assigned. These tables miss some clones; where compared with another copy, unresolved V genes account for less than half of the shortfall, and the remainder is unexplained. The V and J calls and clone size come from that table; D and trimming were worked out from the DNA. The sample yields about 82,000 clones; approximately 80% were counted once. Around 12% of the sample belongs to the ten largest clones.

These data come from a study of blood T cell repertoires in COVID-19 (dated by TCRdb to the early 2020s). Looking at the study overall: Collaborator samples came from the United States, Italy and Spain and covered acute and convalescent phases of COVID-19. The prospective study material was composed of cDNA or gDNA derived from T cells, B-cell-depleted T cells, or PBMCs. Subjects who had been exposed to COVID-19, were actively infected with it, or had recovered from it provided the deeply sampled blood TCRbeta repertoires that made up the dataset. A freely available public database, intended as a resource for researchers studying the immune response to SARS-CoV-2, is where the repertoires were released. The samples were drawn from the first 160 participants of the ongoing ImmuneRACE study and from 1,254 subjects provided by 6 global collaborators. Nearly every sample came with metadata listing a de-identified subject ID, COVID-19 status, age in years and sex. Where HLA class I and class II types were available, the types were taken from metadata supplied by the sample provider, not from assay-based typing. Results and caveats for the whole study, not just this receptor: Clinical and demographic metadata were provided uncurated, with the amount varying by source and participant.

Collaborating institutions collected whole blood in K2EDTA tubes following their own protocols. For TCRbeta analysis, collaborators shipped samples as frozen whole blood, isolated PBMCs, or DNA extracted from either of those sample types. The sample taken for sequencing was peripheral blood. The rearrangement joined TRBV28 to TRBJ1-3; 7 nucleotides in the junction match TRBD1. The receptor was isolated from a middle-aged woman with active or convalescent COVID-19. The base sequence is TGTGCCAGCACCACTTCAGGGACAGACTCTGGAAACACCATATATTTT. Its amino acids are CASTTSGTDSGNTIYF.